This TCR beta chain was observed in a study of shared T cell receptors in the human thymus. After removal of 0 bases from V and 4 bases from J, the junction contained 5 bases not matched to a gene. The CDR3 covers 15 residues. Looked up from germline, CDR1 is LGHNA and CDR2 is YSLEER. Assay: immunoSEQ multiplex PCR; the TCRdb copy retains only in-frame clones and omits some. The table includes hundreds of thousands of clones, 80% to 90% detected once. This clone was counted once. These same data were also listed under a study on human thymus T cells.

The clonotype was recovered from a boy less than two years old with a congenital heart defect. V is TRBV4-3 and J is TRBJ2-5, with 7 nucleotides matching TRBD2. Sequencing input: thymocytes. The CDR3 DNA reads as TGCGCCAGCAGCCAAGATCTCGCGGGGGTAGAGACCCAGTACTTC. The encoded protein is CASSQDLAGVETQYF.